Listed here are 3 T cell receptor beta chains from one sample, sequenced in a study of T cells in Graves' hyperthyroidism and ophthalmopathy. Amplification yielded TCR beta CDR3 regions, with RNA transcripts as the source. TCR CDR3 underwent first-round RT-PCR with the HTBI primer set. Each CDR3 protein gets one entry after TCRdb re-called the multiplex PCR reads with MiXCR. The sample records some 510,000 distinct CDR3 sequences, roughly 20% being singletons. The specimen was blood. All receptors derive from a man between 18 and 35 years old with Graves' hyperthyroidism.

The CDR3 nucleotides are TGCAGTGCTAGAGATGGCCGGGAGACAGGGCACTATGGCTACACCTTC. This gives the protein CSARDGRETGHYGYTF. This chain uses TRBV20-1 with TRBJ1-2, with 7 bases aligning to TRBD1. Germline-derived CDR1 and CDR2 are DFQATT and SNEGSKA (reference sequence). The trim removed 0 bases at V and 3 bases at J, leaving 10 bases unmatched. The CDR3 covers 16 residues.

The sample holds a few counts of this clonotype. This chain uses TRBV10-3 with TRBJ1-1; 12 nucleotides line up with TRBD1. The CDR3 consists of 14 residues. Germline V gene data show CDR1 as ENHRY and CDR2 as SYGVKD. The J segment lost 6 bases and the V segment lost 6 bases, leaving 5 bases of the junction unmatched. The CDR3: CAIRGGQGAPEAFF. DNA for the CDR3: TGTGCCATCAGGGGGGGACAGGGGGCCCCTGAAGCTTTCTTT.

This clonotype came up many times. The rearrangement links TRBV4-1 to TRBJ1-2, with D maybe TRBD1 (6 bases). The CDR3 covers 12 residues. From germline, CDR1 is MGHRA and CDR2 YSYEKL. The V gene lost 5 bases and the J gene lost 3 bases, with 7 bases spanning the gap. For the CDR3, the DNA is TGCGCCAGCAGCAGGGGGGACTATGGCTACACCTTC. This encodes CASSRGDYGYTF.